A selection of T cell receptor beta chains follows, all from one sample in a study of T cells after yellow fever vaccination. TCRdb analysed the 5' RACE reads with MiXCR anew, one entry per CDR3 protein. The data hold 450,000 to 650,000 distinct CDR3 sequences, with roughly 12% observed a single time. Here the sequenced sample was PBMCs, taken on the day of the yellow fever booster vaccination. The receptors stem from a man aged 30 to 45 who received the YFV17D yellow fever vaccine. Each CDR3 is given with its conserved first and last residue. D genes are given only for firm matches. The listing skips clone size in some rows; elsewhere it reads once, few, many or a size class.

clone_size j_call v_call d_call cdr3_aa cdr3_nt
few TRBJ1-5 TRBV20-1 NA CSARAPGYSNQPQHF TGCAGTGCTAGAGCTCCGGGCTATAGCAATCAGCCCCAGCATTTT
NA TRBJ2-2 TRBV9 NA CASSPDTVTGELFF TGTGCCAGCAGCCCCGACACTGTCACCGGGGAGCTGTTTTTT
many TRBJ2-7 TRBV20-1 TRBD2 CSASPSGRAQTGTYEQYF TGCAGTGCTAGCCCTAGCGGGAGGGCCCAGACTGGGACCTACGAGCAGTACTTC
few TRBJ1-6 TRBV7-2 NA CASSPQKAGVGSPLHF TGTGCCAGCAGCCCCCAAAAGGCAGGGGTGGGTTCACCCCTCCACTTT
NA TRBJ1-4 TRBV7-2 NA CASGNNLEKLFF TGTGCCAGCGGGAATAATTTGGAAAAACTGTTTTTT
few TRBJ2-5 TRBV7-2 NA CASSLEGVATQYF TGTGCCAGCAGCTTAGAAGGGGTGGCGACCCAGTACTTC
NA TRBJ1-2 TRBV2 NA CASSEEATGSYGYTF TGTGCCAGCAGTGAAGAGGCCACAGGGTCCTATGGCTACACCTTC
few TRBJ1-1 TRBV9 NA CASSVNVEVDTEAFF TGTGCCAGCAGCGTAAATGTAGAGGTGGATACTGAAGCTTTCTTT
NA TRBJ2-7 TRBV20-1 TRBD1 CSAKGQGSPYEQYF TGCAGTGCTAAGGGACAGGGGTCCCCCTACGAGCAGTACTTC
NA TRBJ2-5 TRBV7-2 NA CASSSPPGRGQETQYF TGTGCCAGCAGCTCCCCCCCCGGGCGGGGACAAGAGACCCAGTACTTC
few TRBJ2-5 TRBV5-4 NA CASSLDRDETQYF TGTGCCAGCAGCTTGGACAGGGATGAGACCCAGTACTTC
few TRBJ1-1 TRBV7-6 NA CASSRKVGGNTEAFF TGTGCCAGCAGCCGTAAGGTAGGCGGAAACACTGAAGCTTTCTTT
NA TRBJ2-3 TRBV4-3 TRBD2 CASSPVAGGTDTQYF TGCGCCAGCAGCCCGGTAGCGGGAGGTACAGATACGCAGTATTTT
many TRBJ1-6 TRBV10-3 NA CAISPSQQGNSPLHF TGTGCCATCAGCCCGAGCCAGCAGGGGAATTCACCCCTCCACTTT
many TRBJ1-4 TRBV12-3/TRBV12-4 TRBD1 CASSLGQGNEKLFF TGTGCCAGCAGTTTGGGACAGGGTAATGAAAAACTGTTTTTT
many TRBJ2-1 TRBV6-2/TRBV6-3 NA CASSYQASNEQFF TGTGCCAGCAGTTACCAAGCGTCCAATGAGCAGTTCTTC
few TRBJ2-3 TRBV6-5 NA CASRLQGRSTRSTDTQYF TGTGCCAGCAGGTTACAGGGTCGGTCGACACGGAGCACAGATACGCAGTATTTT
NA TRBJ2-7 TRBV30 NA CAWSRTWDEQYF TGTGCCTGGAGTAGAACGTGGGACGAGCAGTACTTC
few TRBJ2-5 TRBV20-1 TRBD2 CSARGLAFETQYF TGCAGTGCTAGGGGACTAGCATTTGAGACCCAGTACTTC
few TRBJ2-3 TRBV19 TRBD2 CASSTAGGPPYTDTQYF TGTGCCAGTAGTACCGCGGGAGGGCCTCCTTACACCGATACGCAGTATTTT
few TRBJ2-1 TRBV10-2 TRBD2 CASTPLAGKTTYNEQFF TGCGCCAGCACCCCGCTAGCGGGAAAAACCACCTACAATGAGCAGTTCTTC
few TRBJ2-1 TRBV7-2 TRBD2 CASSYPSGRPDIYNEQFF TGTGCCAGCAGCTATCCTAGCGGGAGGCCCGACATTTACAATGAGCAGTTCTTC
NA TRBJ2-5 TRBV10-3 NA CAIRGRNQETQYF TGTGCCATCAGGGGACGGAACCAAGAGACCCAGTACTTC
NA TRBJ1-3 TRBV7-3 NA CASSLNPSGNTIYF TGTGCCAGCAGCTTAAATCCCTCTGGAAACACCATATATTTT
few TRBJ1-2 TRBV6-1 NA CASTSSGQIYGYTF TGTGCCAGCACCTCAAGTGGGCAGATCTATGGCTACACCTTC
few TRBJ2-7 TRBV12-3/TRBV12-4 TRBD1 CASSSRDRLSYEQYF TGTGCCAGCAGCAGCCGGGACAGACTCTCCTACGAGCAGTACTTC
few TRBJ1-1 TRBV29-1 NA CSVEVTGGWTEAFF TGCAGCGTTGAAGTTACGGGGGGCTGGACTGAAGCTTTCTTT
few TRBJ1-1 TRBV13 NA CASSAAPAPFSPEAFF TGTGCCAGCAGCGCCGCGCCAGCTCCTTTTTCCCCTGAAGCTTTCTTT
many TRBJ2-3 TRBV11-2 TRBD2 CASSPGTSGRDTQYF TGTGCCAGCAGCCCCGGGACTAGCGGTCGTGATACGCAGTATTTT
NA TRBJ1-1 TRBV7-9 NA CASSLGGGQEAFF TGTGCCAGCAGCTTAGGAGGTGGTCAGGAAGCTTTCTTT
NA TRBJ2-5 TRBV7-8 TRBD1 CASSLKGAIGTQYF TGTGCCAGCAGCTTAAAGGGGGCCATCGGGACCCAGTACTTC
few TRBJ1-3 TRBV20-1 NA CSARDRIGRTSGNTIYF TGCAGTGCTAGAGATCGGATCGGCAGAACCTCTGGAAACACCATATATTTT
NA TRBJ2-3 TRBV7-2 TRBD2 CASTLGSGTSTDTQYF TGTGCCAGCACCCTAGGGAGCGGGACTAGCACAGATACGCAGTATTTT
many TRBJ2-7 TRBV29-1 TRBD2 CSAMGLAGAEQYF TGCAGCGCTATGGGACTAGCGGGAGCCGAGCAGTACTTC
many TRBJ2-3 TRBV12-3/TRBV12-4 NA CASIAATDTQYF TGTGCCAGCATCGCGGCCACAGATACGCAGTATTTT
few TRBJ2-1 TRBV5-6 TRBD2 CASSLFALLAGGEQFF TGTGCCAGCAGCTTGTTCGCGTTGCTAGCGGGAGGTGAGCAGTTCTTC
NA TRBJ1-2 TRBV20-1 NA CSAALGAGGYTF TGCAGTGCTGCATTAGGGGCAGGAGGCTACACCTTC
NA TRBJ2-2 TRBV12-3/TRBV12-4 NA CASSHQVGELFF TGTGCCAGCAGCCATCAGGTCGGGGAGCTGTTTTTT
few TRBJ1-1 TRBV12-3/TRBV12-4 NA CASSADSMNTEAFF TGTGCCAGCAGCGCGGACAGTATGAACACTGAAGCTTTCTTT
NA TRBJ2-7 TRBV6-1 NA CASRSGWGRGEQYF TGTGCCAGCAGGTCGGGTTGGGGTCGGGGCGAGCAGTACTTC
few TRBJ2-5 TRBV10-3 TRBD2 CAISSSGVETQYF TGTGCCATCAGTTCTAGCGGGGTTGAGACCCAGTACTTC
few TRBJ2-3 TRBV4-3 TRBD2 CASSLLREGGTQYF TGCGCCAGCAGCCTCCTAAGGGAGGGCGGGACGCAGTATTTT
NA TRBJ2-5 TRBV5-6 NA CASSPGLLWTQYF TGTGCCAGCAGCCCCGGGCTGCTCTGGACCCAGTACTTC
few TRBJ1-4 TRBV20-1 TRBD1 CSARYRGGEELLFF TGCAGTGCTAGATACAGGGGAGGTGAAGAACTACTGTTTTTT
NA TRBJ2-2 TRBV24-1 NA CATSDGGPLNTGELFF TGTGCCACCAGTGACGGAGGACCACTGAACACCGGGGAGCTGTTTTTT
NA TRBJ2-3 TRBV7-9 NA CASSLGELADTQYF TGTGCCAGCAGCCTGGGGGAGCTCGCGGATACGCAGTATTTT
NA TRBJ2-3 TRBV11-1 NA CASSLDPPGQITDTQYF TGTGCCAGCAGCTTAGACCCGCCGGGACAAATCACAGATACGCAGTATTTT
few TRBJ1-3 TRBV20-1 NA CSARDGEGNTIYF TGCAGTGCTAGAGATGGGGAGGGAAACACCATATATTTT
NA TRBJ2-7 TRBV20-1 NA CSTDPGLGYEQYF TGCAGTACCGATCCGGGACTGGGCTACGAGCAGTACTTC
few TRBJ2-3 TRBV7-3 NA CASGDIADTQYF TGTGCCAGCGGAGACATAGCAGATACGCAGTATTTT
few TRBJ1-4 TRBV7-9 TRBD1 CASSYGDRGNEKLFF TGTGCCAGCAGCTACGGTGACAGGGGTAATGAAAAACTGTTTTTT